Here is one T cell receptor (beta chain) with its context. This specimen belongs to a study of blood T cell repertoires in COVID-19. Study details: T cells, B-cell-depleted T cells, or PBMCs supplied cDNA or gDNA.

Germline loops: CDR1 LGHNA, CDR2 YSLEER. V was trimmed by 0 bases and J by 8 bases, leaving 16 bases between them. This CDR3 region has 16 residues. The protocol was immunoSEQ multiplex PCR, while the TCRdb copy is restricted to in-frame clones and leaves out a portion. The sample has 150,000 to 200,000 clones, about 88% seen once. The source of this sequence is a man aged 70-80 years with active or convalescent COVID-19. This chain joins TRBV4-3 and TRBJ1-4, with D possibly matching TRBD1 (6 bases). The specimen sequenced was peripheral blood. CDR3: CASSQDGHRVGEKLFF. CDR3 in DNA: TGCGCCAGCAGCCAAGATGGGCACAGGGTAGGAGAAAAACTGTTTTTT.